The 6 T cell receptor beta chains reported below all come from one sample, sequenced in a study of CD8 T cells in Susac syndrome. Roughly 0.45 to 1 ug RNA was reverse transcribed with random hexamers. TCRdb reprocessed the immunoSEQ multiplex PCR reads with MiXCR, giving one entry per CDR3 protein. The sample includes some 140,000 distinct CDR3 sequences, around 91% of them seen just once. Sequencing was done on a sample of CD8+ T cells from PBMCs. The receptors shown here come from a human donor with multiple sclerosis.

Here the CDR3 DNA reads TGTGCCAGCAGCTTGTTGGGGGCCAACACTGAAGCTTTCTTT. Its translation is CASSLLGANTEAFF. This chain links TRBV5-4 with TRBJ1-1, with TRBD1 as a possible D gene (6 bases). V was shortened by 1 base and J by 2 bases, with 9 bases between the two germline ends. The CDR3 totals 14 residues. The V gene's germline CDR1 is SGHNT and CDR2 YYREEE (reference sequence).

This chain uses TRBV7-9 with TRBJ1-1; D unclear. The CDR3 length is 12 residues. The V gene's germline CDR1 is SEHNR and CDR2 FQNEAQ (reference sequence). V was cut by 5 bases and J by 7 bases, with 11 bases left in between. CDR3 sequence (DNA): TGTGCCAGCAGCGTAGAGAGAAATGAAGCTTTCTTT. Amino acids: CASSVERNEAFF.

This clonotype has a single count. The chain has TRBV12-3 or TRBV12-4 and TRBJ2-5; D possibly corresponds to TRBD2 (5 bases). Trimming cost V 6 bases and J 7 bases, with 21 bases left between them. The CDR3 loop spans 15 amino acids. The CDR3 DNA reads TGTGCCAGCAGCCCAACTTACGGACTGGAAGGGACCCAGTACTTC. Its protein product is CASSPTYGLEGTQYF.

This sequence joins TRBV20-1 and TRBJ2-7, with 8 bases lining up with TRBD2. This CDR3 is built from 15 residues. The ends lost 6 bases at V and 5 bases at J; junction bases unmatched: 15. Germline values: CDR1 DFQATT, CDR2 SNEGSKA (reference sequence). The CDR3 coding sequence is TGCAGTGCCCCGGGGAACAGCGGGAGTCCACACGAGCAGTACTTC. It encodes CSAPGNSGSPHEQYF.

The V call is TRBV27, the J call TRBJ2-3; 7 bases match TRBD1. The V segment lost 7 bases and the J segment 6 bases; nucleotides outside the gene matches: 10. Germline CDR1 is MNHEY and CDR2 is SMNVEV (reference sequence). CDR3 length equals 14 residues. The CDR3 spells CASIITRGGDTQYF. CDR3 nucleotides: TGTGCCAGCATTATCACCAGAGGGGGCGATACGCAGTATTTT.

The chain combines TRBV4-1 with TRBJ2-7; D possibly uses TRBD1 or TRBD2 (5 bases each). Germline assignment: CDR1 MGHRA and CDR2 YSYEKL. There are 15 residues in the CDR3. Trimming pared 4 bases from V and 1 base from J, leaving 14 bases between. CDR3 loop: CASSLHGAGSYEQYF. DNA for the CDR3: TGCGCCAGCAGCCTCCACGGGGCAGGATCCTACGAGCAGTACTTC.